The 9 T cell receptor beta chains given below trace back to one sample, sequenced in a study of T cell responses to AZD1222 COVID-19 vaccine. Sequenced by immunoSEQ multiplex PCR; TCRdb stores in-frame clones only, minus some. This table has around 47,000 clones, around three quarters appearing once. The source material was peripheral blood, sampled 28 days after the second dose of the MenACWY control vaccine. The source of these receptors is an adult who received the MenACWY meningococcal vaccine as a control.

This clone was seen more than once but under ten times. V and J are TRBV10-3 and TRBJ2-2; D is possibly TRBD2 (6 bases). The CDR3 loop spans 16 amino acids. Looked up from germline, CDR1 is ENHRY and CDR2 is SYGVKD. The V gene lost 3 bases and the J gene lost 2 bases, with 13 bases spanning the gap. The CDR3 nucleotides read TGTGCCATCAGTGATTTGGGCGGGGCAAACACCGGGGAGCTGTTTTTT. Encoded protein: CAISDLGGANTGELFF.

This chain joins TRBV21-1 and TRBJ2-1; the table assigns TRBD2, which was not confirmed against the DNA. TRBV21-1 is a documented pseudogene. This CDR3 is built from 14 residues. The CDR3 loop is CASPLAGRLDEQFF. The CDR3 DNA reads as TGTGCCAGCCCGCTAGCGGGAAGATTGGATGAGCAGTTCTTC.

The chain employs TRBV7-9 and TRBJ2-7, with D hard to call. V shed 1 base and J shed 1 base, with 5 bases lying between them. The CDR3 contains 13 residues. The germline V gene has CDR1 SEHNR and CDR2 FQNEAQ (reference sequence). CDR3 in amino acids: CASSLGESYEQYV. In DNA, the CDR3 is TGTGCCAGCAGCTTAGGGGAATCCTACGAGCAGTACGTC.

The gene calls are TRBV18 and TRBJ1-2, with 11 bases matching TRBD1. The CDR3 is made up of 17 amino acids. From germline, CDR1 is KGHSH and CDR2 LQKENI. The junction had 17 bases not matched to a gene; V was cut back by 6 bases and J by 8 bases. The CDR3 nucleotides are TGTGCCAGCTCCCACGTGAAAAATGGACAGGGGGCGAAAGGCTACACCTTC. As protein: CASSHVKNGQGAKGYTF.

The chain joins TRBV24-1 to TRBJ1-1, with D maybe TRBD1 (5 bases). In germline, CDR1 is KGHDR, CDR2 SFDVKD. This CDR3 comprises 13 residues. Trimming shortened V by 3 bases and J by 1 base, and 5 bases separated the two germline ends. CDR3 sequence: CATSDGGNTEAFF. CDR3 nucleotides: TGTGCCACCAGTGATGGGGGGAACACTGAAGCTTTCTTT.

V usage is TRBV5-1 and J usage is TRBJ2-3, with D unclear. The CDR3 contains 14 residues. The V and J ends lost 8 bases and 0 bases respectively, with 13 bases between them. CDR1 and CDR2 from the germline V gene are SGHRS and YFSETQ. This chain's CDR3 is CASYYRYSTDTQYF. DNA of the CDR3: TGCGCCAGTTACTACCGCTATAGCACAGATACGCAGTATTTT. The whole variable domain, remainder taken from reference TRBV5-1 and TRBJ2-3, is KAGVTQTPRYLIKTRGQQVTLSCSPISGHRSVSWYQQTPGQGLQFLFEYFSETQRNKGNFPGRFSGRQFSNSRSEMNVSTLELGDSALYLCASYYRYSTDTQYFGPGTRLTVL.

The table lists this clone with a few counts. The CDR3 spells CAISGDAPPAGETYEQYF. CDR3 bases: TGTGCCATCAGTGGGGACGCCCCGCCGGCGGGAGAGACCTACGAGCAGTACTTC. V gene TRBV10-3 combines with J gene TRBJ2-7; TRBD2 matches 7 bases. The V segment lost 4 bases and the J segment 2 bases; nucleotides outside the gene matches: 17. The CDR3 sequence is 18 residues long. The germline V gene encodes CDR1 ENHRY and CDR2 SYGVKD.

The V gene is TRBV19, the J gene TRBJ1-2, with 7 nucleotides matching TRBD1. CDR1 and CDR2 from the germline V gene are LNHDA and SQIVND (reference sequence). This CDR3 has 15 residues. With 3 bases clipped from V and 8 bases from J, the junction kept 12 bases outside the gene matches. The CDR3 sequence: CASSMLDRDLGGYTF. The CDR3 DNA is TGTGCCAGTAGTATGTTAGACAGGGACCTTGGAGGCTACACCTTC.

This clone came up a few times. The chain carries TRBV14 and TRBJ1-3; D not resolved. V dropped 1 base and J dropped 5 bases, with 3 bases sitting between them. This CDR3 is 12 amino acids long. CDR1 and CDR2 (germline): SGHDN, FVKESK. CDR3 nucleotide sequence: TGTGCCAGCAGCCAAGGTAGAAACACCATATATTTT. Amino acid sequence: CASSQGRNTIYF.